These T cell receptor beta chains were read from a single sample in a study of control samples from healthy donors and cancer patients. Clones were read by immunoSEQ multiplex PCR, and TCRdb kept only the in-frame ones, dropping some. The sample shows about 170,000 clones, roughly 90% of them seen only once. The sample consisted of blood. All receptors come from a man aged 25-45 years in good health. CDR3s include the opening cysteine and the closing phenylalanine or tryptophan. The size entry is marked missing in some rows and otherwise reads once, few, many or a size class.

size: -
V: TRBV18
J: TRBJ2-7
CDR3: CASSSEQGIVYEQYF

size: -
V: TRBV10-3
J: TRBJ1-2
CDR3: CATGENYGYTF

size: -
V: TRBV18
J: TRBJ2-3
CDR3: CASSVDTGTDTQYF

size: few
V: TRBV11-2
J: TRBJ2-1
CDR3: CASSASFNEQFF

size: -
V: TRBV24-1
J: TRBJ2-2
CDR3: CATSGTGTSGTGELFF

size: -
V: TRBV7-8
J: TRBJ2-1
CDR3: CASSPLGTGTYNEQFF

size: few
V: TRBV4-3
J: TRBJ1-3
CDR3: CASSQGHSGNTIYF

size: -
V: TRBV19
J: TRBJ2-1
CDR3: CASSDRGYSYNEQFF

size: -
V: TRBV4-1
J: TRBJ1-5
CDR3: CASSHPLQVDRGFQPQHF

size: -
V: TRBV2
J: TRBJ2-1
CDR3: CASSDYNEQFF

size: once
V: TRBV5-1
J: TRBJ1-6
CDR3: CASSPGVTNSPLHF

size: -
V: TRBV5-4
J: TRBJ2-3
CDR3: CASSPHSGQATDTQYF

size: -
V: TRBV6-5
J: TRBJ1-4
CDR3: CASGAGDATNEKLFF

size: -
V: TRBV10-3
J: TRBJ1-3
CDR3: CAISEVSGNTIYF

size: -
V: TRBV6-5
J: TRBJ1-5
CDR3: CAREGGQPQHF

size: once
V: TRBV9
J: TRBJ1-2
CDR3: CASSVGTGNYGYTF

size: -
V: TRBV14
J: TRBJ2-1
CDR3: CASSPRAGGLWHEQFF

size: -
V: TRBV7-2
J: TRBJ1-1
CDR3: CASSLGRQLRGAFF

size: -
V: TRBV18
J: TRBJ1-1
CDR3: CASSPESSQNTEAFF

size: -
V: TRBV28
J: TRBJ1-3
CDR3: CASSPTGQKGNTIYF

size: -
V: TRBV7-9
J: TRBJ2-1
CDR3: CASSSTTYNEQFF

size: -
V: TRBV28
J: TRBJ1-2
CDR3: CASKGGGNNYGYTF

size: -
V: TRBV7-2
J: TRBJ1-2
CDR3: CASSFGLIYGYTF

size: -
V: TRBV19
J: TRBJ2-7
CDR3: CASSATEGARYEQYF

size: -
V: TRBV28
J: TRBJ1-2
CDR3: CAISGGNYGYTF

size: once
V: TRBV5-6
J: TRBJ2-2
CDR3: CARSLGAGGPGELFF

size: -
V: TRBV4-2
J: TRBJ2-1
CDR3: CASSQDRRAPFF

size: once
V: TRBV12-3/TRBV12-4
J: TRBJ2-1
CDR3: CATSPGLNNEQFF

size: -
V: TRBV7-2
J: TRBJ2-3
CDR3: CASSFGAGTDTQYF

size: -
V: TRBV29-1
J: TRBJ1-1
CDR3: CSVEVGNTEAFF

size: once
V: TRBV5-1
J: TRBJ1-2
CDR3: CASSLPQSNYGYTF

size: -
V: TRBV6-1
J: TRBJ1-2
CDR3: CASSELTGPNYGYTF

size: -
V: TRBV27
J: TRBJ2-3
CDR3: CASRPGTSGRADTQYF

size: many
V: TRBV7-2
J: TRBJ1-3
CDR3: CASLQGSGNTIYF

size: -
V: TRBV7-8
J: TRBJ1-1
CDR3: CASSLEDNPNTEAFF

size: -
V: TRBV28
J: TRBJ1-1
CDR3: CASIQASSEAFF

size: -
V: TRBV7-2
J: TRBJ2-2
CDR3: CATQTGGNPGELFF

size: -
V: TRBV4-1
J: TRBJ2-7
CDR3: CASIVPLVSSYEQYF

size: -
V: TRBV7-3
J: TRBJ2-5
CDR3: CASSSRTGRQETQYF

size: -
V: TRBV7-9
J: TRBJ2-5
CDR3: CASRNPVAGNETQYF

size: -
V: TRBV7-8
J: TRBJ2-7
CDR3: CASSLGQPEYEQYF

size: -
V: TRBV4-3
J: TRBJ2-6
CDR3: CASSGGHLGLSGANVLTF

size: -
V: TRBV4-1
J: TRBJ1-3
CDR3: CASSQVDSGNTIYF

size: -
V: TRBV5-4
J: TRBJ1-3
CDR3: CASSLLQGSGNTIYF

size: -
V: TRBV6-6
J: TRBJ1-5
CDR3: CASTEGHQPQHF

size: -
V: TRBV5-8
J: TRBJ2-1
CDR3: CASSLVEGIEFF

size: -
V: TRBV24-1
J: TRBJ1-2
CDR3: CATRGAFQDGYTF

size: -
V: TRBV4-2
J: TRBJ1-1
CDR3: CASSLYTEAFF

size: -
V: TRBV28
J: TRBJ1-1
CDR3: CASKPGPMNTEAFF

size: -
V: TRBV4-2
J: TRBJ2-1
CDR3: CASSQLTSGYDNEQFF

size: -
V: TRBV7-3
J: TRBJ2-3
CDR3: CASSAGTGTQYF